This TCR beta chain was retrieved from a study of CD8 T cells in Susac syndrome (dated by TCRdb to the late 2010s). Background on the whole study: Whether CD8+ T cell activation and differentiation in Susac syndrome was antigen driven was tested using repertoire sequencing. The study at large found these results: The study acknowledged that relatively few individuals were included in the TCR sequencing and HLA analysis.

To note about this clonotype: Its antigen is still unknown. Within one base of it there is no much larger clone, and no base qualities were kept.

High-throughput TCR beta sequencing profiled peripheral blood CD8+ and CD4+ T cells from healthy donors, Susac syndrome patients and multiple sclerosis patients. The multiple sclerosis controls were treatment-naive patients whose relapsing-remitting disease, either stable or active, fulfilled the revised McDonald criteria. Bulk CD8+ and CD4+ T cells were purified by magnetic negative isolation, whereas CD8+ TEMRA cells were enriched by FACS. Blood was drawn into EDTA tubes, processed within 24 hours, and PBMCs were isolated by density gradient centrifugation. PBMCs intended for TCR sequencing were cryopreserved in liquid nitrogen and were subsequently thawed in a 37 degrees C water bath. Purity of sorted or isolated CD4+, CD8+ and CD8+ TEMRA cells was at least 90%. RNA was extracted with the RNeasy kit and about 0.45 to 1 ug was reverse transcribed using random hexamers. The immunoSEQ multiplex PCR assay, covering 54 Vbeta and 13 Jbeta segments, was used to amplify TCR beta CDR3 regions. PCR amplification bias was corrected by using a synthetic template baseline for primer optimization and computational correction. Regarding the original processing steps: Reads were annotated to V, D and J genes according to IMGT and were analyzed with immunoSEQ Analyzer, with only productive sequences retained. Clonality was computed as one minus Shannon entropy normalized by log2 of the number of productive unique sequences. For each patient and control, public and private clones were evaluated within the 100 most prevalent clones. Susac-specific clones were defined as absent from healthy and MS cohorts, 1052 published viral clones and other ImmuneACCESS disease sequences. TCRdb took the public reads, trimmed them with fastp at Q25, ran MiXCR for clone calling and kept in-frame beta chains. Rows matching on CDR3 protein sequence are summarized as one entry with the most common DNA and genes. For this entry, the V and J calls and clone size follow TCRdb and not the study's own pipeline. The sample table shows 190,000 or so distinct CDR3 sequences, and over 90% are seen once. 0.093% of the sample is in the top ten clones.

Reading from cysteine to phenylalanine, the CDR3 counts 13 amino acids. This entry keeps only the CDR3 DNA: 39 bases, framed from base 1. CDR1 and CDR2 were assigned from the germline V gene as MNHNS and SASEGT. V was cut back by 3 bases and J by 5 bases, leaving a gap of 10 bases between them. The specimen was CD4+ T cells from PBMCs. The source is a human donor with multiple sclerosis. The rearranged segments are TRBV6-1 and TRBJ2-5; the D gene is not confidently resolved. In nucleotide form, the sequence is TGTGCCAGCAGTGAGGGCACCTTGGAGACCCAGTACTTC. It translates to CASSEGTLETQYF.